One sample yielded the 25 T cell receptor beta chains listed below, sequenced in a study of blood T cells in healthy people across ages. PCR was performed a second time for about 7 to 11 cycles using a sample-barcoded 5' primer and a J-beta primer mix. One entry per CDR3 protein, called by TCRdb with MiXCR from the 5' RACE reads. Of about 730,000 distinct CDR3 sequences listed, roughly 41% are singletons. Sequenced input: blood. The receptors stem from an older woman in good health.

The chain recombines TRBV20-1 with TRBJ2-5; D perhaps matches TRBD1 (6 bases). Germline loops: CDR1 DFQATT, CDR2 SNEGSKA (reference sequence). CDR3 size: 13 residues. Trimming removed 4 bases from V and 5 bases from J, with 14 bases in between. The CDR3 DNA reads TGCAGTGCTAACTTGGACAGCCAGGAGACCCAGTACTTC. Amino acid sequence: CSANLDSQETQYF.

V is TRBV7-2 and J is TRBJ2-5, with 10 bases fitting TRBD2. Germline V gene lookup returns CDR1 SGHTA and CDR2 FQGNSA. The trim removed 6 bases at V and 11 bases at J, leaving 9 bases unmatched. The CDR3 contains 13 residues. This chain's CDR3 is CASRSSGSREQYF. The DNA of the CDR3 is TGTGCCAGCAGATCTAGCGGGAGTCGGGAGCAGTACTTC.

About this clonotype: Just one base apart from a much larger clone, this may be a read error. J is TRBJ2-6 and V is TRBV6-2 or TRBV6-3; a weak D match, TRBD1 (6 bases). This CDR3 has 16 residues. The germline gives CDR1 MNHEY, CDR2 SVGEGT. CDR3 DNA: TGTGCCAGCAGTCCTACAGGGAGCTCTTGGGCCAACGTCCTGACTTTC. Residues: CASSPTGSSWANVLTF.

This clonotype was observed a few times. CDR3 bases: TGTGCCAGCAGCTTGCCGTTCGGGGGCACAGATACGCAGTATTTT. The encoded protein is CASSLPFGGTDTQYF. The chain is built from TRBV7-2 and TRBJ2-3; D possibly corresponds to TRBD2 (5 bases). CDR1 and CDR2 (germline): SGHTA, FQGNSA. Trimming pared 3 bases from V and 1 base from J, leaving 11 bases between. This CDR3 comprises 15 residues.

CDR3 loop: CASSQDDREAGTQYF. The CDR3 DNA follows: TGTGCCAGCAGCCAAGATGACAGGGAAGCAGGTACGCAGTATTTT. V and J are TRBV12-3 or TRBV12-4 and TRBJ2-3; 7 positions agree with TRBD1. The CDR3 length is 15 residues. The junction had 14 bases not matched to a gene; V was cut back by 6 bases and J by 8 bases.

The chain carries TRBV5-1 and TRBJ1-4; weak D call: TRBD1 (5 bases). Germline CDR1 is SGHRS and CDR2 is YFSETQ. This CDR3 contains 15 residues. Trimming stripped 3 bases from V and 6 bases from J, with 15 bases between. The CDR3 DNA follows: TGCGCCAGCAGCTCCTTCGGCCAGGGTGATGAAAAACTGTTTTTT. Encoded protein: CASSSFGQGDEKLFF. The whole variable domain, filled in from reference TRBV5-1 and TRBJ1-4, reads KAGVTQTPRYLIKTRGQQVTLSCSPISGHRSVSWYQQTPGQGLQFLFEYFSETQRNKGNFPGRFSGRQFSNSRSEMNVSTLELGDSALYLCASSSFGQGDEKLFFGSGTQLSVL.

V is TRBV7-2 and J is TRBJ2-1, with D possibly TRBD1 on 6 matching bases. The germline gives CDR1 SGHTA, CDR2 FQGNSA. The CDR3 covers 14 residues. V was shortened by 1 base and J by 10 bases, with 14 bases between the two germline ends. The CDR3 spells CASSLGGSQGEQFF. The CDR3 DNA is TGTGCCAGCAGCTTAGGGGGTAGCCAGGGGGAGCAGTTCTTC.

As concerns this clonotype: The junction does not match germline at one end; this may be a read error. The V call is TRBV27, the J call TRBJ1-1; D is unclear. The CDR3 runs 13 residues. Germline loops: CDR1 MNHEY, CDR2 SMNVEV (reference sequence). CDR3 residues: CAGSSYLNTEAFF. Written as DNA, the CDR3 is TGTGCCGGCAGTTCATATTTGAACACTGAAGCTTTCTTT.

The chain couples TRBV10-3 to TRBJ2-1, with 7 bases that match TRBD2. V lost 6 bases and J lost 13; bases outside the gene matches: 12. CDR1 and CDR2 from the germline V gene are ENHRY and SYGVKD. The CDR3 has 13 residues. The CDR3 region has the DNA TGTGCCATCAGCCTAGCGGTACGAGAGACCCAGTTCTTC. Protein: CAISLAVRETQFF.

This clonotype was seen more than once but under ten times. The CDR3 sequence: CASSALAGSRDTQYF. The CDR3 region has the DNA TGTGCCAGCAGCGCACTAGCGGGGTCCCGAGATACGCAGTATTTT. V gene TRBV7-8 combines with J gene TRBJ2-3, with 10 bases that match TRBD2. V was clipped by 5 bases and J by 5 bases; unmatched bases: 7. This CDR3 has 15 amino acids. Germline V gene data show CDR1 as SGHVS and CDR2 as FQNEAQ.

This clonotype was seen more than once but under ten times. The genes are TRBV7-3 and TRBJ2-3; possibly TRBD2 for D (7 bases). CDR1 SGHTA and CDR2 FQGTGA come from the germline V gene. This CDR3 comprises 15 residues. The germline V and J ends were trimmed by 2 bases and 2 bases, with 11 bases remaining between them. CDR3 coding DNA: TGTGCCAGCAGCTTAGGGGGGGCGTACACAGATACGCAGTATTTT. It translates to CASSLGGAYTDTQYF.

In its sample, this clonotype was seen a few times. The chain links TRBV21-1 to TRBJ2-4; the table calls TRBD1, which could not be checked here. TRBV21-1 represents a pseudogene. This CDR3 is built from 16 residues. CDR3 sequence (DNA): TGTGCCAGCAGCTCTCGAGCCGGGACAGGGAAATCGGAGCAGTACTTC. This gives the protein CASSSRAGTGKSEQYF.

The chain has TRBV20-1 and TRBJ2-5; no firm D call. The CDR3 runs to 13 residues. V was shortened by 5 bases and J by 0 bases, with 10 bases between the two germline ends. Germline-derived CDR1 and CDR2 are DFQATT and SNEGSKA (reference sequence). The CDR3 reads CSACPTHQETQYF. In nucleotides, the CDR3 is TGCAGTGCTTGTCCGACCCACCAAGAGACCCAGTACTTC.

CDR3 nucleotides: TGTGCCAGCAGTTGGGTAGCGGGGGGGCCGGAGACCCAGTACTTC. Amino acid sequence: CASSWVAGGPETQYF. This chain uses TRBV2 with TRBJ2-5; 11 bases fit TRBD2. The CDR3 totals 15 residues. Per germline, CDR1 SNHLY and CDR2 FYNNEI. The ends lost 5 bases at V and 5 bases at J; junction bases unmatched: 7. Complete variable domain (other parts from reference TRBV2 and TRBJ2-5): EPEVTQTPSHQVTQMGQEVILRCVPISNHLYFYWYRQILGQKVEFLVSFYNNEISEKSEIFDDQFSVERPDGSNFTLKIRSTKLEDSAMYFCASSWVAGGPETQYFGPGTRLLVL.

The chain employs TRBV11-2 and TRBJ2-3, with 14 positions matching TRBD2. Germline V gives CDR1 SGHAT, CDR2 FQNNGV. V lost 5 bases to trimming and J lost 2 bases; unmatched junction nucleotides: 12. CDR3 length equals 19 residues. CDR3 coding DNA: TGTGCCAGCAGCCTTTTGGCAGGGACTAGCGGGGGCGTCACAGATACGCAGTATTTT. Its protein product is CASSLLAGTSGGVTDTQYF.

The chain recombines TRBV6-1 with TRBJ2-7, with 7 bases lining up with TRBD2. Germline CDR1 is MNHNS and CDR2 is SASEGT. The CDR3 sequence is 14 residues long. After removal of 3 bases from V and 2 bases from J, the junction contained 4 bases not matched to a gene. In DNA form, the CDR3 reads TGTGCCAGCAGTGACCATCTAGCGGCCTACGAGCAGTACTTC. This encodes CASSDHLAAYEQYF.

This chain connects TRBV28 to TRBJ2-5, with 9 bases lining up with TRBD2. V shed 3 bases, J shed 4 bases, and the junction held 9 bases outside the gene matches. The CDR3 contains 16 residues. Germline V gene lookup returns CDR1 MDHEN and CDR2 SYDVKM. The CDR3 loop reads CASSFGLAGRRETQYF. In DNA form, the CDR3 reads TGTGCCAGCAGTTTCGGGCTAGCGGGAAGGAGAGAGACCCAGTACTTC.

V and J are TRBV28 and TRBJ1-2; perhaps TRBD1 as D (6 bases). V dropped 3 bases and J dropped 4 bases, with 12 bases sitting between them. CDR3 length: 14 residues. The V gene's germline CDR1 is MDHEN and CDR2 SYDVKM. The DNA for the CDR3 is TGTGCCAGCAGTTTTATAGGGGGTTCCTATGGCTACACCTTC. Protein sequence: CASSFIGGSYGYTF.

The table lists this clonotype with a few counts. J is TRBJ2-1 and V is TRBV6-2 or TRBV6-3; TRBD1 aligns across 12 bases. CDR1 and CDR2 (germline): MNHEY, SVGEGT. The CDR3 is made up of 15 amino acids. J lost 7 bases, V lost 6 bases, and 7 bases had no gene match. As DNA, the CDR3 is TGTGCCAGCAGGGCGGGACAGGGGGCGCGGAATGAGCAGTTCTTC. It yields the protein CASRAGQGARNEQFF.

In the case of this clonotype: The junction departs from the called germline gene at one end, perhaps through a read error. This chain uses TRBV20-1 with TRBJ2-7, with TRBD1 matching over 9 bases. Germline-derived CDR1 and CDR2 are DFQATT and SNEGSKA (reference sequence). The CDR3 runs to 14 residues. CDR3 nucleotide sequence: TGCCGTGCCGTACCGGGACAGGGTAACTACGAGCAGTACTTC. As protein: CRAVPGQGNYEQYF.

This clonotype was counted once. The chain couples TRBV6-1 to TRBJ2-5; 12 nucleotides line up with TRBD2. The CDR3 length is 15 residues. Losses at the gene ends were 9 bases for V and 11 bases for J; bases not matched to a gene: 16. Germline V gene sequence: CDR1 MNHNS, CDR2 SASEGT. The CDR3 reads CASGGETSGSNEQYF. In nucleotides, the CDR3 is TGTGCCAGTGGAGGAGAGACTAGCGGGAGTAATGAGCAGTACTTC.

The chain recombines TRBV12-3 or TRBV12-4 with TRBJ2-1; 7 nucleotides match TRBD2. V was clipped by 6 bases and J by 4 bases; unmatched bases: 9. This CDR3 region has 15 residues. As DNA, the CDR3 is TGTGCCAGCAGCATAAGCGGGGCTACGTACAATGAGCAGTTCTTC. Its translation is CASSISGATYNEQFF.

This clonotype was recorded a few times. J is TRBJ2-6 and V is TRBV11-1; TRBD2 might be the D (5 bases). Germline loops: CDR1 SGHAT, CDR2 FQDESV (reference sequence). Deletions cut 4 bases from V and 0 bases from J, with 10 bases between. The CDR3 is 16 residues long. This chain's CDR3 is CASSYSATSGANVLTF. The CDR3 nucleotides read TGTGCCAGCAGCTATAGCGCTACCTCTGGGGCCAACGTCCTGACTTTC.

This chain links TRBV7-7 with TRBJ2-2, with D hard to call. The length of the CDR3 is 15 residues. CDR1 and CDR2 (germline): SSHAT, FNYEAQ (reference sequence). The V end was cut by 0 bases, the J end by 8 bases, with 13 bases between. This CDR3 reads CASSLAPVGEGELFF. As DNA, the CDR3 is TGTGCCAGCAGCTTAGCGCCAGTTGGGGAAGGGGAGCTGTTTTTT.

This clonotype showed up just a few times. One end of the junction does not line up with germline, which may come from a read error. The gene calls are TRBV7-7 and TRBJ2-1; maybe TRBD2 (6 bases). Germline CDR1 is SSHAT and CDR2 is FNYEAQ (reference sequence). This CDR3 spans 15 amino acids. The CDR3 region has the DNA TGTGCTAGCAGCGCCAGCGGCGGGATCTACAATGAGCAGTTCTTC. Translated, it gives CASSASGGIYNEQFF.